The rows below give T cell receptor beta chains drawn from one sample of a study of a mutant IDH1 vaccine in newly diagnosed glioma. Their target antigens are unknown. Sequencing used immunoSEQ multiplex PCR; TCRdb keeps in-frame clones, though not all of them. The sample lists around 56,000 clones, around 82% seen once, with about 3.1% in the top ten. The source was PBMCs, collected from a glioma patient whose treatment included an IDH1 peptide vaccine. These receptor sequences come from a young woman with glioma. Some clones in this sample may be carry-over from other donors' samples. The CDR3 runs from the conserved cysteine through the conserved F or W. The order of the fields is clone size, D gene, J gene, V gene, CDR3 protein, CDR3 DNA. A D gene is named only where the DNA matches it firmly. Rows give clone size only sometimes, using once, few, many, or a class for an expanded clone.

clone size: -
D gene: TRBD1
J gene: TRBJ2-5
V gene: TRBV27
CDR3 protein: CASSLWGGQGLQETQYF
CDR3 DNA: TGTGCCAGCAGTTTGTGGGGGGGACAGGGTCTACAAGAGACCCAGTACTTC

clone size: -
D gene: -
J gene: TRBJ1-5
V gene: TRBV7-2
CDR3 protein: CASSSWDFNSNQPQHF
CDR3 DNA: TGTGCCAGCAGCTCCTGGGACTTCAATAGCAATCAGCCCCAGCATTTT

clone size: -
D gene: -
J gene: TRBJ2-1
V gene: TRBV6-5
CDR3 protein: CASSTYNEQFF
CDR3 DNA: TGTGCCAGTTCCACCTACAATGAGCAGTTCTTC

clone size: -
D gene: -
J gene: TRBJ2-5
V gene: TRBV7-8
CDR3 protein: CASSLAVRFAETQYF
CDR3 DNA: TGTGCCAGCAGCTTAGCGGTTAGATTCGCAGAGACCCAGTACTTC

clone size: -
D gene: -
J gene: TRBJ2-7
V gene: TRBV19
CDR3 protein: CASSIVKGYEQYF
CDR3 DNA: TGTGCCAGTAGTATAGTAAAAGGGTACGAGCAGTACTTC

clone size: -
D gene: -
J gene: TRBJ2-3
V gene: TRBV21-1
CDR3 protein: CASSNTPSGGANTDTQYF
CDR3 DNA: TGTGCCAGCAGCAACACACCTAGCGGGGGGGCCAACACAGATACGCAGTATTTT

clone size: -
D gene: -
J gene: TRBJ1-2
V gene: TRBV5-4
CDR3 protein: CASRATTGQRGYTF
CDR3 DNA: TGTGCCAGCAGGGCAACCACAGGGCAGCGTGGCTACACCTTC

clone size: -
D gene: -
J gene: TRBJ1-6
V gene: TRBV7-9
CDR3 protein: CASSPPTSGQLNSPLHF
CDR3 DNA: TGTGCCAGCAGCCCCCCCACCAGCGGACAGCTTAATTCACCCCTCCACTTT

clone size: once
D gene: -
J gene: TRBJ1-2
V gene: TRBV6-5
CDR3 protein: CASSYSGGSYGYTF
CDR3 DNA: TGTGCCAGCAGTTACTCAGGAGGGTCCTATGGCTACACCTTC

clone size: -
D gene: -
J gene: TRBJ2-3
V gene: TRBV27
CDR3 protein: CASSSGRTDTQYF
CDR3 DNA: TGTGCCAGCAGTTCCGGCCGTACAGATACGCAGTATTTT

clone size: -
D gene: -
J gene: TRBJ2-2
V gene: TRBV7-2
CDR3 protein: CASSLVPGAYTGELFF
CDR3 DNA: TGTGCCAGCAGCTTAGTTCCGGGGGCCTACACCGGGGAGCTGTTTTTT

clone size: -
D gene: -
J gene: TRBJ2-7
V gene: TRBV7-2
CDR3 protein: CASSSTYEQYF
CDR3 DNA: TGTGCCAGCAGCTCCACCTACGAGCAGTACTTC

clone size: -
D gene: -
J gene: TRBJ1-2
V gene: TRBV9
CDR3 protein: CASSVSGFNYGYTF
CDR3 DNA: TGTGCCAGCAGCGTAAGCGGTTTTAACTATGGCTACACCTTC

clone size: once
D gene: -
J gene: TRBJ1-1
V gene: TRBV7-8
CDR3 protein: CASSFDGGWNTEAFF
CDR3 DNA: TGTGCCAGCAGCTTTGACGGGGGGTGGAACACTGAAGCTTTCTTT

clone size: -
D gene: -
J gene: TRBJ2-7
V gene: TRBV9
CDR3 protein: CASSFGSRVVYEQYF
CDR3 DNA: TGTGCCAGCAGCTTTGGCAGTCGGGTAGTTTACGAGCAGTACTTC

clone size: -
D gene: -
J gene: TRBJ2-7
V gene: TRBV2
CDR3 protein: CASTSLQLGGLSHEQYF
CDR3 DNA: TGTGCCAGCACGTCCCTTCAACTGGGAGGTTTAAGCCACGAGCAGTACTTC

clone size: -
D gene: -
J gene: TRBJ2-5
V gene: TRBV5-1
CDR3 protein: CASSSPQETQYF
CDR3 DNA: TGCGCCAGCAGCTCCCCTCAAGAGACCCAGTACTTC

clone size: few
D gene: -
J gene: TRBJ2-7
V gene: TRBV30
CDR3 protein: CAWTRSPSSYEQYF
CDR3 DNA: TGTGCCTGGACCAGATCCCCGAGCTCCTACGAGCAGTACTTC

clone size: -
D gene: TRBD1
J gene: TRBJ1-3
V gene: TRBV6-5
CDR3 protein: CASSPSRGLGNTIYF
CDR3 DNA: TGTGCCAGCAGCCCCTCCAGGGGGCTCGGAAACACCATATATTTT

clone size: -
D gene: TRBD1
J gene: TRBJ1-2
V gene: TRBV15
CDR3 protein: CATSRDRGQYYGYTF
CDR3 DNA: TGTGCCACCAGCAGAGATCGGGGACAGTACTATGGCTACACCTTC

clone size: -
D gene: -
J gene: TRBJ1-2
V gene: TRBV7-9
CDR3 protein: CASSPREGNRTYGYTF
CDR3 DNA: TGTGCCAGCAGCCCTAGGGAGGGGAACCGGACTTATGGCTACACCTTC

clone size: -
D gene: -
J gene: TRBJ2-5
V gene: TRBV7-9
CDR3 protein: CASSSSPEETQYF
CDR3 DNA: TGTGCCAGCAGCTCCTCCCCGGAAGAGACCCAGTACTTC

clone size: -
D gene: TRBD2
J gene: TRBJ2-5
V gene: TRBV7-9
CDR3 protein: CASSPPPQRGGQETQYF
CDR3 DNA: TGTGCCAGCAGTCCCCCCCCACAGCGGGGGGGCCAAGAGACCCAGTACTTC

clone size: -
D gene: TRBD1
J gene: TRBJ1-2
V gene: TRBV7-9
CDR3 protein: CASTQQGAIYGYTF
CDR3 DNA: TGTGCCAGCACCCAACAGGGGGCGATTTATGGCTACACCTTC